The 27 T cell receptor beta chains in this list originate from one sample, sequenced in a study of cytomegalovirus exposure and HLA in healthy donors. This PCR relied on a set of 60 Vbeta primers and 13 Jbeta primers. This table comes from immunoSEQ multiplex PCR, and its TCRdb copy is limited to in-frame clones, with some not included. The data show about 53,000 clones, and the top ten clones hold approximately 13%. What was sequenced was PBMCs. Receptors were obtained from a man between 18 and 29 years old in good health and CMV-seropositive.

The chain uses TRBV5-1 and TRBJ2-2; a possible D gene is TRBD1 (6 bases). This CDR3 has 13 amino acids. Trimming removed 4 bases at V and 6 bases at J, with 10 bases between. In germline, CDR1 is SGHRS, CDR2 YFSETQ. CDR3 bases: TGCGCCAGCAGCAAGCAGGGGCCCGGGGAGCTGTTTTTT. Translated: CASSKQGPGELFF. Drawing the rest from reference TRBV5-1 and TRBJ2-2, the complete variable domain is KAGVTQTPRYLIKTRGQQVTLSCSPISGHRSVSWYQQTPGQGLQFLFEYFSETQRNKGNFPGRFSGRQFSNSRSEMNVSTLELGDSALYLCASSKQGPGELFFGEGSRLTVL.

The CDR3 coding sequence is TGTGCCAGCAGTCTCCGGACTAGTTACAATGAGCAGTTCTTC. Its translation: CASSLRTSYNEQFF. The chain has TRBV6-5 and TRBJ2-1; 7 bases agree with TRBD2. This CDR3 comprises 14 residues. V was clipped by 5 bases and J by 4 bases; unmatched bases: 5. Germline V gene data show CDR1 as MNHEY and CDR2 as SVGAGI.

The chain uses TRBV6-4 and TRBJ2-1; 11 nucleotides line up with TRBD1. Germline V gives CDR1 MRHNA, CDR2 SNTAGT. The CDR3 totals 14 residues. V gave up 3 bases and J gave up 6 bases; unmatched junction bases: 1. The chain's CDR3 is CASSEGTGGNEQFF. CDR3 DNA: TGTGCCAGCAGTGAGGGGACAGGGGGCAATGAGCAGTTCTTC.

The chain employs TRBV7-8 and TRBJ2-1; D is unresolved. Germline CDR1 SGHVS, CDR2 FQNEAQ. The V and J ends lost 5 bases and 7 bases respectively, with 18 bases between them. The CDR3 loop spans 15 amino acids. The CDR3 DNA reads TGTGCCAGCAGCCCCTCGAACGGGTATGCAAATGAGCAGTTCTTC. It is translated as CASSPSNGYANEQFF.

The gene calls are TRBV6-5 and TRBJ1-1; weak D call: TRBD1 (5 bases). This CDR3 spans 14 amino acids. Germline V lookup: CDR1 MNHEY, CDR2 SVGAGI. The ends were cut back, 6 bases at V and 1 base at J, with 12 bases in the middle. The CDR3 region is CASRVREGNTEAFF. The CDR3 DNA is TGTGCCAGCAGGGTCAGGGAGGGGAACACTGAAGCTTTCTTT.

This chain joins TRBV5-1 and TRBJ1-1; TRBD1 is a possible D gene (6 bases). Trimming cost V 3 bases and J 7 bases, with 16 bases left between them. The CDR3 contains 14 residues. CDR1 and CDR2 (germline): SGHRS, YFSETQ. The CDR3: CASSSGQGQGEAFF. In DNA form, the CDR3 reads TGCGCCAGCAGCTCCGGCCAGGGGCAGGGTGAAGCTTTCTTT.

The chain has TRBV2 and TRBJ2-3; TRBD2 aligns across 13 bases. CDR1 is SNHLY, CDR2 FYNNEI, per germline. V lost 11 bases and J lost 0; bases outside the gene matches: 5. The CDR3 has 15 amino acids. Here the CDR3 reads CAGGTSGISTDTQYF. DNA for the CDR3: TGTGCCGGGGGGACTAGCGGGATTAGCACAGATACGCAGTATTTT. Together with reference TRBV2 and TRBJ2-3, the CDR3 gives the full variable domain: EPEVTQTPSHQVTQMGQEVILRCVPISNHLYFYWYRQILGQKVEFLVSFYNNEISEKSEIFDDQFSVERPDGSNFTLKIRSTKLEDSAMYFCAGGTSGISTDTQYFGPGTRLTVL.

This chain links TRBV7-9 with TRBJ2-7; TRBD1 matches 9 bases. The CDR3 loop spans 16 amino acids. CDR1 and CDR2 from the germline V gene are SEHNR and FQNEAQ (reference sequence). The J segment lost 2 bases and the V segment lost 3 bases, leaving 8 bases of the junction unmatched. The CDR3 nucleotides read TGTGCCAGCAGCTTTTTCGGGACAGGGAAACCCTACGAGCAGTACTTC. Translating it yields CASSFFGTGKPYEQYF.

The rearrangement links TRBV11-2 to TRBJ2-7; 8 bases line up with TRBD1. Germline CDR1 and CDR2: SGHAT and FQNNGV. This CDR3 has 13 amino acids. V lost 5 bases, J lost 2 bases, and 2 bases stayed unmatched. CDR3 amino acids: CASSRDRTYEQYF. The CDR3 nucleotides read TGTGCCAGCAGCCGGGACAGGACCTACGAGCAGTACTTC.

J is TRBJ2-3 and V is TRBV6-4; D might be TRBD2 (5 bases). Germline V gives CDR1 MRHNA, CDR2 SNTAGT. Trimming took 4 bases from V and 4 from J, leaving 9 bases between them. CDR3 length: 13 amino acids. The CDR3 DNA is TGTGCCAGCAGTGTAGGGAGTGCAGATACGCAGTATTTT. Protein: CASSVGSADTQYF.

The J gene is TRBJ2-7, the V gene TRBV5-1, with D possibly being TRBD2 (5 bases). Germline CDR1 SGHRS, CDR2 YFSETQ. The V end lost 5 bases, the J end lost 7 bases, and 22 bases lay between the germline ends. The CDR3 spans 15 residues. CDR3 sequence (DNA): TGCGCCAGCAGGAATGGGCGGCGGTATGGGAGTGAGCAGTACTTC. Translated, it gives CASRNGRRYGSEQYF. Complete variable domain (other parts from reference TRBV5-1 and TRBJ2-7): KAGVTQTPRYLIKTRGQQVTLSCSPISGHRSVSWYQQTPGQGLQFLFEYFSETQRNKGNFPGRFSGRQFSNSRSEMNVSTLELGDSALYLCASRNGRRYGSEQYFGPGTRLTVT.

The chain couples TRBV19 to TRBJ1-2; D remains ambiguous. Germline lookup yields CDR1 LNHDA and CDR2 SQIVND (reference sequence). The CDR3 is 14 amino acids. Trimming removed 1 base at V and 0 bases at J, with 6 bases between. CDR3: CASSIGGSNYGYTF. CDR3 in DNA: TGTGCCAGTAGTATAGGAGGGTCTAACTATGGCTACACCTTC.

The chain recombines TRBV4-1 with TRBJ1-1; possible D gene TRBD1, 6 bases. CDR1 and CDR2 from the germline V gene are MGHRA and YSYEKL. V was shortened by 0 bases and J by 0 bases, with 8 bases between the two germline ends. The CDR3 totals 15 residues. The CDR3 nucleotides read TGCGCCAGCAGCCAAGACGGGACAATGAACACTGAAGCTTTCTTT. As protein: CASSQDGTMNTEAFF.

The V and J genes are TRBV19 and TRBJ2-7, with TRBD2 matching over 7 bases. CDR1 is LNHDA and CDR2 is SQIVND in the germline V gene (reference sequence). This CDR3 is built from 13 residues. Losses at the gene ends were 7 bases for V and 5 bases for J; bases not matched to a gene: 8. This CDR3 reads CASTREGLHEQYF. DNA for the CDR3: TGTGCCAGTACGAGGGAGGGCCTCCACGAGCAGTACTTC.

V usage is TRBV29-1 and J usage is TRBJ1-2, with D possibly TRBD1 on 5 matching bases. CDR1 and CDR2 (germline): SQVTM, ANQGSEA. This CDR3 is 13 amino acids long. With 4 bases removed from V and 1 base from J, the gap between germline ends came to 10 bases. CDR3 coding DNA: TGCAGCGTTGGAGGGGAGGGTAACTATGGCTACACCTTC. The encoded protein is CSVGGEGNYGYTF.

The V gene is TRBV13, the J gene TRBJ1-1; D gene ambiguous. The ends were cut back, 3 bases at V and 2 bases at J, with 13 bases in the middle. The CDR3 contains 15 residues. The germline V gene has CDR1 PRHDT and CDR2 FYEKMQ (reference sequence). The CDR3 loop is CASSFSTKANTEAFF. CDR3 in DNA: TGTGCCAGCAGCTTCTCGACAAAGGCTAACACTGAAGCTTTCTTT.

The chain employs TRBV7-3 and TRBJ2-3, with 10 bases fitting TRBD2. The CDR3 totals 18 residues. CDR1 SGHTA and CDR2 FQGTGA come from the germline V gene. V lost 5 bases, J lost 4 bases, and 15 bases stayed unmatched. As DNA, the CDR3 is TGTGCCAGCAGCCCCCGGGGGTCTAGCGGGAGTCACTCAGATACGCAGTATTTT. Translating gives CASSPRGSSGSHSDTQYF.

About this clone itself: Sequence at one end of the junction differs from germline and may be a read error. V gene TRBV11-2 combines with J gene TRBJ1-5; TRBD1 might be the D (6 bases). This CDR3 has 15 amino acids. CDR1 is SGHAT and CDR2 is FQNNGV in the germline V gene. CDR3: CASSLAAGVGQPRHF. CDR3 sequence (DNA): TGTGCCAGCAGCTTAGCAGCAGGGGTGGGTCAGCCCCGGCATTTT. The full variable domain, in which reference TRBV11-2 and TRBJ1-5 provide the parts outside the CDR3, is EAGVAQSPRYKIIEKRQSVAFWCNPISGHATLYWYQQILGQGPKLLIQFQNNGVVDDSQLPKDRFSAERLKGVDSTLKIQPAKLEDSAVYLCASSLAAGVGQPRHFGDGTRLSIL.

V usage is TRBV4-2 and J usage is TRBJ2-7; 8 bases agree with TRBD2. CDR1 and CDR2 (germline): LGHNA, YNFKEQ. Germline trimming cut 0 bases from V and 0 bases from J; bases unmatched to any gene: 1. The CDR3 has 15 residues. CDR3 sequence reads: CASSQDTSGSYEQYF. Here the CDR3 DNA reads TGTGCCAGCAGCCAAGATACTAGCGGCTCCTACGAGCAGTACTTC.

V and J are TRBV19 and TRBJ2-1, with 8 bases aligning to TRBD2. Germline CDR1 LNHDA, CDR2 SQIVND (reference sequence). The CDR3 is 14 amino acids. J was trimmed by 2 bases and V by 10 bases; bases with no gene match: 7. Here the CDR3 DNA reads TGTGCCACCACGGGGGGGCTGACCTACAATGAGCAGTTCTTC. Amino acid sequence: CATTGGLTYNEQFF. Full variable domain (missing parts from reference TRBV19 and TRBJ2-1): DGGITQSPKYLFRKEGQNVTLSCEQNLNHDAMYWYRQDPGQGLRLIYYSQIVNDFQKGDIAEGYSVSREKKESFPLTVTSAQKNPTAFYLCATTGGLTYNEQFFGPGTRLTVL.

The genes are TRBV6-1 and TRBJ2-5; tentative D call: TRBD2 (5 bases). This CDR3 is 14 amino acids long. Looked up from germline, CDR1 is MNHNS and CDR2 is SASEGT. V lost 3 bases and J lost 1, with 9 bases in between. The CDR3 here is CASSDESGQETQYF. DNA for the CDR3: TGTGCCAGCAGTGACGAAAGCGGCCAAGAGACCCAGTACTTC.

The chain recombines TRBV9 with TRBJ1-2, with D perhaps matching TRBD1 (5 bases). This CDR3 has 13 residues. From germline, CDR1 is SGDLS and CDR2 YYNGEE. V was pared by 0 bases and J by 8 bases, with 11 bases between. For the CDR3, the DNA is TGTGCCAGCAGCGTAGTGGGGGGAAGCGGCTACACCTTC. It specifies CASSVVGGSGYTF.

This sequence joins TRBV6-1 and TRBJ2-5, with D perhaps matching TRBD1 (6 bases). Per germline, CDR1 MNHNS and CDR2 SASEGT. The CDR3 contains 14 residues. Deletions cut 5 bases from V and 1 base from J, with 11 bases between. CDR3 region: CASSIGTTQETQYF. CDR3 nucleotides: TGTGCCAGCAGTATCGGGACAACCCAAGAGACCCAGTACTTC.

The V and J genes are TRBV4-1 and TRBJ2-7, with TRBD2 matching over 9 bases. With V trimmed by 6 bases and J by 6 bases, 6 bases remained unmatched. The CDR3 consists of 13 residues. The germline gives CDR1 MGHRA, CDR2 YSYEKL. CDR3 loop: CASSRLAEREQYF. The DNA of the CDR3 is TGCGCCAGCAGTAGACTAGCGGAACGCGAGCAGTACTTC.

The V and J genes are TRBV5-6 and TRBJ2-7; 11 positions agree with TRBD2. The V gene's germline CDR1 is SGHDT and CDR2 YYEEEE. V gave up 0 bases and J gave up 4 bases; unmatched junction bases: 6. The CDR3 sequence is 16 residues long. CDR3 protein: CASSLGSGRASYEQYF. In DNA, the CDR3 is TGTGCCAGCAGCTTGGGTAGCGGGAGGGCCTCGTACGAGCAGTACTTC.

The rearrangement uses TRBV9 and TRBJ1-1; D is ambiguous. The length of the CDR3 is 14 residues. V lost 0 bases and J 2 bases, leaving 8 bases between the germline ends. The germline CDR1 and CDR2 sequences are SGDLS and YYNGEE. The CDR3 bases are TGTGCCAGCAGCGTAGAGGCAGGCAACACTGAAGCTTTCTTT. It yields the protein CASSVEAGNTEAFF. Full variable domain (missing parts from reference TRBV9 and TRBJ1-1): DSGVTQTPKHLITATGQRVTLRCSPRSGDLSVYWYQQSLDQGLQFLIQYYNGEERAKGNILERFSAQQFPDLHSELNLSSLELGDSALYFCASSVEAGNTEAFFGQGTRLTVV.

CDR3 nucleotide sequence: TGTGCCACCAGCAGAGAGGGACAGCCATACAATGAGCAGTTCTTC. This encodes CATSREGQPYNEQFF. The chain uses TRBV15 and TRBJ2-1; 7 bases align to TRBD1. Trimming took 0 bases from V and 4 from J; bases not matched to a gene: 3. This CDR3 spans 15 amino acids. CDR1 and CDR2 from the germline V gene are LNHNV and YYDKDF (reference sequence).